This entry lists 24 T cell receptor beta chains sequenced from one sample in a study of cytomegalovirus exposure and HLA in healthy donors. A multiplex PCR was run with 60 Vbeta primers and 13 Jbeta primers. Profiled with immunoSEQ multiplex PCR; TCRdb holds only in-frame clones, not every one. The sample carries 180,000 or so clones, over 60% recorded once. The sequencing sample was made of PBMCs. These receptors all come from a man in his fifties in good health and CMV-seropositive.

The chain carries TRBV27 and TRBJ2-7, with a possible D match to TRBD1 (5 bases). Germline V lookup: CDR1 MNHEY, CDR2 SMNVEV (reference sequence). The CDR3 has 14 amino acids. The V and J ends lost 11 bases and 5 bases respectively, with 22 bases between them. CDR3 sequence: CASRKLSGKDEQYV. The CDR3 bases are TGTGCCTCCAGAAAGCTTTCAGGGAAGGACGAGCAGTACGTC.

The rearrangement uses TRBV27 and TRBJ1-1; D is undetermined. This CDR3 has 15 residues. Germline loops: CDR1 MNHEY, CDR2 SMNVEV (reference sequence). The ends were cut back, 4 bases at V and 5 bases at J, with 17 bases in the middle. CDR3: CASSSHSEGGTEAFF. In DNA form, the CDR3 reads TGTGCCAGCAGTTCCCATTCGGAGGGCGGGACTGAAGCTTTCTTT.

The chain links TRBV4-3 to TRBJ2-3; D is uncertain. Germline V gene lookup returns CDR1 LGHNA and CDR2 YSLEER. V lost 4 bases to trimming and J lost 3 bases, with 11 bases between them. The CDR3 is made up of 14 amino acids. The CDR3 nucleotides are TGCGCCAGCAGCCCTGGCGGTAAAACAGATACGCAGTATTTT. It translates to CASSPGGKTDTQYF.

This clone was seen a few times. The rearrangement joins TRBV7-2 to TRBJ1-1, with TRBD1 matching 7 bases. The junction had 10 bases not matched to a gene; V was cut back by 4 bases and J by 2 bases. The CDR3 covers 16 residues. Germline V gives CDR1 SGHTA, CDR2 FQGNSA. CDR3 sequence (DNA): TGTGCCAGCAGCTACCGGACAGGAGGATTAAACACTGAAGCTTTCTTT. This codes for CASSYRTGGLNTEAFF.

There are a few counts of this clone. CDR3 nucleotides: TGTGCCAGCAGTTTAAGGCAGGATAATTCACCCCTCCACTTT. Translation gives CASSLRQDNSPLHF. This chain joins TRBV28 and TRBJ1-6; D ambiguous. Looked up from germline, CDR1 is MDHEN and CDR2 is SYDVKM. V was pared by 2 bases and J by 5 bases, with 7 bases between. The CDR3 loop spans 14 amino acids. Combining the CDR3 with reference TRBV28 and TRBJ1-6 gives the whole variable domain DVKVTQSSRYLVKRTGEKVFLECVQDMDHENMFWYRQDPGLGLRLIYFSYDVKMKEKGDIPEGYSVSREKKERFSLILESASTNQTSMYLCASSLRQDNSPLHFGNGTRLTVT.

This clone was observed a few times. This chain links TRBV5-1 with TRBJ1-2, with 8 bases aligning to TRBD1. The V and J ends lost 4 bases and 6 bases, in that order; junction bases with no gene match: 2. CDR1 and CDR2 (germline): SGHRS, YFSETQ. The CDR3 spans 12 residues. The DNA for the CDR3 is TGCGCCAGCAGCCTACAGGGGGATGGCTACACCTTC. Its translation is CASSLQGDGYTF.

This chain links TRBV6-5 with TRBJ2-5, with D unclear. This CDR3 is built from 14 residues. Germline V CDR1 and CDR2: MNHEY, SVGAGI. Trimming removed 7 bases from V and 3 bases from J, with 15 bases in between. CDR3 coding DNA: TGTGCCAGCAAAAAGGCGGCGTTTGAAGAGACCCAGTACTTC. It translates to CASKKAAFEETQYF.

This clone occurred once. The CDR3 DNA is TGTGCCAGCAGCCGCATGCCTGACAGGGTAGTCACTGGGGCCAACGTCCTGACTTTC. Translation gives CASSRMPDRVVTGANVLTF. The chain has TRBV7-8 and TRBJ2-6, with 7 positions matching TRBD1. J was trimmed by 2 bases and V by 5 bases; bases with no gene match: 15. The CDR3 length is 19 residues. CDR1 is SGHVS and CDR2 is FQNEAQ in the germline V gene. Combining the CDR3 with reference TRBV7-8 and TRBJ2-6 gives the whole variable domain GAGVSQSPRYKVAKRGQDVALRCDPISGHVSLFWYQQALGQGPEFLTYFQNEAQLDKSGLPSDRFFAERPEGSVSTLKIQRTQQEDSAVYLCASSRMPDRVVTGANVLTFGAGSRLTVL.

The rearrangement links TRBV5-1 to TRBJ2-2; possible D gene TRBD2, 6 bases. This CDR3 contains 13 residues. In germline, CDR1 is SGHRS, CDR2 YFSETQ. The V end was cut by 3 bases, the J end by 7 bases, with 10 bases between. CDR3 residues: CASSSQEGGELFF. CDR3 in DNA: TGCGCCAGCAGCTCCCAGGAGGGCGGGGAGCTGTTTTTT.

This sequence joins TRBV6-1 and TRBJ2-7; perhaps TRBD1 as D (5 bases). The V gene's germline CDR1 is MNHNS and CDR2 SASEGT. CDR3 length: 13 amino acids. With 7 bases removed from V and 1 base from J, the gap between germline ends came to 11 bases. The CDR3 here is CASILTDSYEQYF. In DNA form, the CDR3 reads TGTGCCAGCATACTGACAGATTCCTACGAGCAGTACTTC.

The chain has TRBV28 and TRBJ1-5; weak D call: TRBD1 (5 bases). The CDR3 totals 14 residues. V was cut by 9 bases and J by 0 bases, with 12 bases left in between. Germline V lookup: CDR1 MDHEN, CDR2 SYDVKM. In DNA, the CDR3 is TGTGCCAGTCGAGACAGTAATAGCAATCAGCCCCAGCATTTT. Its translation is CASRDSNSNQPQHF.

This chain joins TRBV11-2 and TRBJ2-2; 9 bases map to TRBD1. J lost 6 bases, V lost 4 bases, and 12 bases had no gene match. Per germline, CDR1 SGHAT and CDR2 FQNNGV. The CDR3 has 17 residues. CDR3 sequence (DNA): TGTGCCAGCAGCTCTTACAGGGGGCTGGGGGAAGCCGGGGAGCTGTTTTTT. This gives the protein CASSSYRGLGEAGELFF.

V gene TRBV19 combines with J gene TRBJ1-2; D possibly corresponds to TRBD1 (5 bases). CDR1 and CDR2 from the germline V gene are LNHDA and SQIVND (reference sequence). V dropped 5 bases and J dropped 9 bases, with 28 bases sitting between them. This CDR3 is built from 17 residues. The DNA for the CDR3 is TGTGCCAGTAGTCAGCCTGGTCAGGGCTTTATGGTTGTAAGCTACACCTTC. It specifies CASSQPGQGFMVVSYTF. Together with reference TRBV19 and TRBJ1-2, the CDR3 gives the full variable domain: DGGITQSPKYLFRKEGQNVTLSCEQNLNHDAMYWYRQDPGQGLRLIYYSQIVNDFQKGDIAEGYSVSREKKESFPLTVTSAQKNPTAFYLCASSQPGQGFMVVSYTFGSGTRLTVV.

Comment on this clone: The junction shows a germline mismatch at one end, possibly a read error. This chain joins TRBV7-8 and TRBJ1-1; no clear D. The germline gives CDR1 SGHVS, CDR2 FQNEAQ. The CDR3 consists of 13 residues. The CDR3 loop is CVSSPYSNTEAFF. CDR3 DNA: TGTGTCAGCAGCCCCTACTCGAACACTGAAGCTTTCTTT.

The chain employs TRBV28 and TRBJ2-1, with D uncertain. V lost 2 bases to trimming and J lost 0 bases, with 5 bases between them. The CDR3 consists of 14 residues. Germline lookup yields CDR1 MDHEN and CDR2 SYDVKM. For the CDR3, the DNA is TGTGCCAGCAGTTTAACCAGCTCCTACAATGAGCAGTTCTTC. It encodes CASSLTSSYNEQFF.

The chain combines TRBV25-1 with TRBJ1-1; D perhaps matches TRBD1 (5 bases). The CDR3 is made up of 12 amino acids. Between the trimmed V and J ends, which lost 3 bases and 4 bases, there was a span of 6 bases. Germline values: CDR1 MGHDK, CDR2 SYGVNS. As DNA, the CDR3 is TGTGCCAGCAGTGAGGGGGGCACTGAAGCTTTCTTT. Translation gives CASSEGGTEAFF.

V and J are TRBV10-3 and TRBJ2-5, with D maybe TRBD2 (6 bases). Trimming stripped 9 bases from V and 1 base from J, with 9 bases between. The CDR3 length is 12 residues. The germline V gene has CDR1 ENHRY and CDR2 SYGVKD. The CDR3 nucleotides are TGTGCCATAGCGGGTTCCCAAGAGACCCAGTACTTC. Translating gives CAIAGSQETQYF.

The rearrangement joins TRBV28 to TRBJ1-3, with 7 bases aligning to TRBD1. Germline V gene sequence: CDR1 MDHEN, CDR2 SYDVKM. J gave up 4 bases and V 5 bases, and 5 bases lay outside the gene matches. The CDR3 length is 14 residues. DNA of the CDR3: TGTGCCAGCAGTACACAGGGGCGCGGAAACACCATATATTTT. Translating gives CASSTQGRGNTIYF.

This chain links TRBV30 with TRBJ1-2; D gene ambiguous. Trimming removed 0 bases from V and 0 bases from J, with 17 bases in between. The CDR3 totals 17 residues. The germline V gene has CDR1 GTSNPN and CDR2 SVGIG (reference sequence). CDR3 amino acids: CAWSVGRSTRTNYGYTF. The DNA for the CDR3 is TGTGCCTGGAGTGTAGGACGGTCAACTAGAACTAACTATGGCTACACCTTC.

This clone was seen a single time. The chain links TRBV7-2 to TRBJ1-1; D remains unclear. Germline V gene data show CDR1 as SGHTA and CDR2 as FQGNSA. Trimming pared 2 bases from V and 6 bases from J, leaving 10 bases between. The CDR3 sequence is 13 residues long. The CDR3 loop is CASSLTRAAEAFF. CDR3 nucleotide sequence: TGTGCCAGCAGCTTAACTAGGGCCGCTGAAGCTTTCTTT. Variable domain in full (rest from reference TRBV7-2 and TRBJ1-1): GAGVSQSPSNKVTEKGKDVELRCDPISGHTALYWYRQSLGQGLEFLIYFQGNSAPDKSGLPSDRFSAERTGGSVSTLTIQRTQQEDSAVYLCASSLTRAAEAFFGQGTRLTVV.

The rearrangement links TRBV5-1 to TRBJ2-3; D may be TRBD1 (5 bases). The CDR3 contains 15 residues. CDR1 SGHRS and CDR2 YFSETQ come from the germline V gene. Trimming left V 1 base short and J 4 bases short, with 13 bases between. The CDR3 DNA reads as TGCGCCAGCAGCTTGTCGGCCCTGGGGCCAGATACGCAGTATTTT. Its protein product is CASSLSALGPDTQYF.

The rearrangement joins TRBV6-5 to TRBJ1-5, with 8 bases fitting TRBD1. The CDR3 runs 14 residues. CDR1 is MNHEY and CDR2 is SVGAGI in the germline V gene. The trim removed 6 bases at V and 4 bases at J, leaving 5 bases unmatched. CDR3 amino acids: CASSGQGANQPQHF. The DNA of the CDR3 is TGTGCCAGCAGCGGACAGGGTGCAAATCAGCCCCAGCATTTT.

V gene TRBV9 combines with J gene TRBJ2-5, with 9 bases identical to TRBD1. The J call may be faulty, since TRBJ2-7 better matches the DNA end. The CDR3 loop spans 15 amino acids. The germline CDR1 and CDR2 sequences are SGDLS and YYNGEE. Here the CDR3 reads CASSVGQGLSYEQYF. The CDR3 DNA follows: TGTGCCAGCAGCGTTGGACAGGGGCTCTCCTACGAGCAGTACTTC.

This rearrangement joins TRBV2 to TRBJ1-1, with unresolved D. The V end lost 6 bases, the J end lost 5 bases, and 10 bases lay between the germline ends. The CDR3 contains 12 residues. Germline V gene data show CDR1 as SNHLY and CDR2 as FYNNEI. The CDR3 protein is CASREVETEAFF. Here the CDR3 DNA reads TGTGCCAGCAGGGAGGTTGAGACTGAAGCTTTCTTT.